A selection of T cell receptor beta chains follows, all from one sample in a study of blood T cell repertoires in COVID-19. TCRdb's table, derived via immunoSEQ multiplex PCR, lists solely in-frame clones and lacks some. The sample lists more than 15,000 clones; roughly nine tenths were seen once. The sequenced sample was peripheral blood. The receptors were gathered from a human donor in a cohort sampled during active COVID-19. CDR3s include the opening cysteine and the closing phenylalanine or tryptophan. The D gene is left open where the match is weak. Rows may omit the clone size; those that give it use once, few, many or a size class.

>TRBV4-3|TRBJ1-1|14|.|.
TGCGCCAGCAGCCAAGTCCTCAGGAACACTGAAGCTTTCTTT
CASSQVLRNTEAFF
>TRBV19|TRBJ1-1|14|.|once
TGTGCCAGTACTACGGGGAAGGTATTCACTGAAGCTTTCTTT
CASTTGKVFTEAFF
>TRBV3-1/TRBV3-2|TRBJ1-1|14|.|.
TGTGCCAGCAGCCAAGCAGTCATGAACACTGAAGCTTTCTTT
CASSQAVMNTEAFF
>TRBV11-2|TRBJ1-2|14|TRBD1|.
TGTGCCTATTACCCCGGACAGGGGGTGTATGGCTACACCTTC
CAYYPGQGVYGYTF
>TRBV7-2|TRBJ2-5|16|TRBD2|.
TGTGCCAGCAGCTTAGGCACCGGGACTAGACAAGAGACCCAGTACTTC
CASSLGTGTRQETQYF
>TRBV19|TRBJ2-5|14|.|.
TGTGCCAGTAGTATCAGGAGGGGAAGAGAGACCCAGTACTTC
CASSIRRGRETQYF
>TRBV11-2|TRBJ2-1|15|TRBD2|.
TGTGCCAGCAGGACGCTGGCGGGGGGGCACAATGAGCAGTTCTTC
CASRTLAGGHNEQFF
>TRBV24-1|TRBJ1-4|15|TRBD1|.
TGTGCCACCAGTGAGCCCGGGACAGGGGGAGGAAAACTGTTTTTT
CATSEPGTGGGKLFF
>TRBV4-1|TRBJ1-2|15|TRBD1|.
TGCGCCAGCAGCCAAGTTCAGGGGGCAAACTATGGCTACACCTTC
CASSQVQGANYGYTF
>TRBV2|TRBJ2-1|15|TRBD2|few
TGTGCCAGCAGTGCCGCTAGCGGGGGCCCCGGTGAGCAGTTCTTC
CASSAASGGPGEQFF
>TRBV7-2|TRBJ2-4|13|TRBD1|.
TGTGCCAGCAGCCCGGGACAGGGTAACATTCAGTACTTC
CASSPGQGNIQYF
>TRBV25-1|TRBJ1-2|16|TRBD1|.
TGTGCCAGCAGTGCGACAAACGGGACAGGGCCCCATGGCTACACCTTC
CASSATNGTGPHGYTF
>TRBV27|TRBJ1-1|12|.|once
TGTGCCAGCACAGGCTGGAACACTGAAGCTTTCTTT
CASTGWNTEAFF
>TRBV4-2|TRBJ1-4|15|.|.
TGTGCCAGCAGCCAAGACAGGGTCCCGGGTGAAAAACTGTTTTTT
CASSQDRVPGEKLFF
>TRBV28|TRBJ2-2|12|.|.
TGTGCCAGCAGTTGGGGGGCCGGGGAGCTGTTTTTT
CASSWGAGELFF
>TRBV2|TRBJ1-5|15|.|.
TGTGCCAGCAGTGAGATATTAGGGGGCAATCAGCCCCAGCATTTT
CASSEILGGNQPQHF
>TRBV18|TRBJ2-1|13|.|.
TGTGCCAGCTCACCAACTATAGGGGATGAGCAGTTCTTC
CASSPTIGDEQFF
>TRBV5-1|TRBJ2-3|12|.|.
TGCGCCAGCAAAGGGGAGGGGGTGGAGCAGTATTTT
CASKGEGVEQYF
>TRBV28|TRBJ1-2|15|.|once
TGTGCCAGCAGTTTGGTCCAGTCCTCGTACTATGGCTACACCTTC
CASSLVQSSYYGYTF
>TRBV2|TRBJ2-1|14|.|once
TGTGCCAGCAAACCGGACAACGGCTACAATGAGCAGTTCTTC
CASKPDNGYNEQFF
>TRBV6-4|TRBJ2-7|15|.|.
TGTGCCAGCAGTGAGTATCCAGGGCCTTCCTACGAGCAGTACTTC
CASSEYPGPSYEQYF
>TRBV19|TRBJ2-1|15|TRBD2|once
TGTGCCAGTAGATCTAGCGGGGGGGCTCTTAGAGAGCAGTTCTTC
CASRSSGGALREQFF
>TRBV7-2|TRBJ2-5|18|TRBD2|.
TGTGCCAGCAGCTTAGCGTTATCTTCTAGCGGGAGGCAAGAGACCCAGTACTTC
CASSLALSSSGRQETQYF
>TRBV5-5|TRBJ1-1|15|.|.
TGTGCCAGCAGCTTGGGCAGGGGACCGAACACTGAAGCTTTCTTT
CASSLGRGPNTEAFF
>TRBV5-1|TRBJ2-3|16|TRBD2|.
TGCGCCAGCAGCGTTGGGGTTAGCGGGAGGTCAGATACGCAGTATTTT
CASSVGVSGRSDTQYF
>TRBV20-1|TRBJ1-1|10|.|.
TGCAGTGCTAGCTATCGTGAGGCTTTCTTT
CSASYREAFF